A selection of T cell receptor beta chains follows, all from one sample in a study of CD8+CD57+ T cells in acquired aplastic anemia. In TCRdb, the reads were re-called with MiXCR into one record per CDR3 protein. Of some 170,000 distinct CDR3 sequences in the sample, 70% to 80% were seen once. The sequenced sample consisted of sorted CD4+, CD8+, or CD8+CD57+ T cells (not recorded which) from PBMCs. Source of these receptors: a human donor with aplastic anemia. CDR3s include the opening cysteine and the closing phenylalanine or tryptophan. Fields, in order: V gene, D gene, clone size, J gene, CDR3 protein, CDR3 DNA. The D gene is left open where the match is weak. The listing skips clone size in some rows; elsewhere it reads once, few, many or a size class.

V: TRBV7-2; D: TRBD2; size: NA; J: TRBJ2-5; CDR3: CASSLPLAGYQETQYF; DNA: TGTGCCAGCAGCTTACCCCTAGCGGGGTACCAAGAGACCCAGTACTTC
V: TRBV7-2; D: TRBD2; size: NA; J: TRBJ2-3; CDR3: CASSQGLAVEDTQYF; DNA: TGTGCCAGCAGTCAGGGACTAGCGGTGGAAGATACGCAGTATTTT
V: TRBV25-1; D: TRBD1; size: few; J: TRBJ1-2; CDR3: CASSVTGSGGYTF; DNA: TGTGCCAGCAGTGTGACAGGGAGCGGGGGCTACACCTTC
V: TRBV20-1; D: NA; size: NA; J: TRBJ2-5; CDR3: CSARDTTDVKETQYF; DNA: TGCAGTGCTAGAGATACCACCGATGTTAAAGAGACCCAGTACTTC
V: TRBV29-1; D: TRBD2; size: NA; J: TRBJ2-7; CDR3: CSVVSGRGYEQYF; DNA: TGCAGCGTCGTTAGCGGGAGGGGGTACGAGCAGTACTTC
V: TRBV7-2; D: TRBD1; size: NA; J: TRBJ1-2; CDR3: CASSLTGGASYGYTF; DNA: TGTGCCAGCAGCTTGACAGGGGGCGCGAGCTATGGCTACACCTTC
V: TRBV5-5; D: NA; size: NA; J: TRBJ2-5; CDR3: CASSLRWGDQETQYF; DNA: TGTGCCAGCAGCTTGCGTTGGGGGGACCAAGAGACCCAGTACTTC
V: TRBV6-4; D: NA; size: NA; J: TRBJ2-1; CDR3: CASSEQTNEQFF; DNA: TGTGCCAGCAGTGAGCAAACCAATGAGCAGTTCTTC
V: TRBV7-9; D: NA; size: NA; J: TRBJ2-5; CDR3: CASSSTFRAGQETQYF; DNA: TGTGCCAGCAGCTCAACCTTTCGGGCAGGCCAAGAGACCCAGTACTTC
V: TRBV19; D: NA; size: few; J: TRBJ2-7; CDR3: CASSGRGASYEQYF; DNA: TGTGCCAGTAGTGGTAGGGGGGCCTCCTACGAGCAGTACTTC
V: TRBV2; D: NA; size: few; J: TRBJ1-1; CDR3: CASTEEANTEAFF; DNA: TGTGCCAGCACCGAGGAAGCTAACACTGAAGCTTTCTTT
V: TRBV11-2; D: TRBD1; size: NA; J: TRBJ1-2; CDR3: CASSSTGTGGVYGYTF; DNA: TGTGCCAGCAGCTCAACCGGGACAGGGGGCGTTTATGGCTACACCTTC
V: TRBV5-5; D: NA; size: NA; J: TRBJ1-1; CDR3: CASSPPTSFTEAFF; DNA: TGTGCCAGCAGCCCTCCTACATCTTTTACTGAAGCTTTCTTT
V: TRBV27; D: TRBD1; size: NA; J: TRBJ1-5; CDR3: CASSSTGTVAHQHF; DNA: TGTGCCAGCAGTTCAACAGGGACAGTCGCTCATCAGCATTTT
V: TRBV2; D: NA; size: NA; J: TRBJ2-5; CDR3: CASARERQETQYF; DNA: TGTGCCAGCGCGAGGGAGAGGCAAGAGACCCAGTACTTC
V: TRBV2; D: NA; size: NA; J: TRBJ2-5; CDR3: CASSENMGTERQETQYF; DNA: TGTGCCAGCAGTGAGAACATGGGGACGGAAAGACAAGAGACCCAGTACTTC
V: TRBV9; D: NA; size: NA; J: TRBJ2-3; CDR3: CASSVAVDTQYF; DNA: TGTGCCAGCAGCGTAGCGGTAGATACGCAGTATTTT
V: TRBV9; D: NA; size: NA; J: TRBJ2-5; CDR3: CASSVLPGGAETQYF; DNA: TGTGCCAGCAGTGTACTTCCAGGGGGGGCAGAGACCCAGTACTTC
V: TRBV5-6; D: NA; size: NA; J: TRBJ1-6; CDR3: CASSQPSVEPLHF; DNA: TGTGCCAGCAGCCAGCCGTCGGTTGAGCCCCTCCACTTT
V: TRBV19; D: TRBD1; size: NA; J: TRBJ1-2; CDR3: CASSMGPGGNGYTF; DNA: TGTGCCAGTAGTATGGGGCCAGGGGGAAATGGCTACACCTTC
V: TRBV12-3/TRBV12-4; D: TRBD2; size: many; J: TRBJ2-7; CDR3: CASSLDSREVFSYEQYF; DNA: TGTGCCAGCAGTTTGGACTCGCGGGAGGTGTTCTCCTACGAGCAGTACTTC
V: TRBV5-1; D: NA; size: few; J: TRBJ1-6; CDR3: CASSEGRPDSPLHF; DNA: TGCGCCAGCAGCGAGGGACGGCCGGATTCACCCCTCCACTTT
V: TRBV7-6; D: TRBD2; size: NA; J: TRBJ2-7; CDR3: CASNSGSTYEQYF; DNA: TGTGCCAGCAACAGCGGGAGTACTTACGAGCAGTACTTC
V: TRBV7-3; D: NA; size: once; J: TRBJ2-6; CDR3: CASSLSEGTGANVLTF; DNA: TGTGCCAGCAGCTTAAGTGAGGGCACCGGGGCCAACGTCCTGACTTTC
V: TRBV5-1; D: TRBD2; size: once; J: TRBJ2-5; CDR3: CASSSYGGSGKETQYF; DNA: TGTGCCAGCAGCTCGTATGGGGGGAGCGGGAAAGAGACCCAGTACTTC
V: TRBV7-9; D: NA; size: NA; J: TRBJ2-4; CDR3: CASIPPGARAKNIQYF; DNA: TGTGCCAGCATCCCCCCAGGGGCTCGAGCCAAAAACATTCAGTACTTC
V: TRBV20-1; D: TRBD1; size: NA; J: TRBJ1-2; CDR3: CSARDSSDRVFDGYTF; DNA: TGCAGTGCTAGAGATTCTAGCGACAGGGTTTTTGATGGCTACACCTTC
V: TRBV10-1; D: NA; size: NA; J: TRBJ2-3; CDR3: CASSRVPDTQYF; DNA: TGCGCCAGCAGCAGGGTCCCAGATACGCAGTATTTT
V: TRBV20-1; D: TRBD2; size: NA; J: TRBJ2-1; CDR3: CSARFLAAFYNEQFF; DNA: TGCAGTGCTAGGTTCCTAGCGGCATTCTACAATGAGCAGTTCTTC
V: TRBV10-3; D: TRBD1; size: NA; J: TRBJ2-3; CDR3: CAITDRGETDTQYF; DNA: TGTGCCATCACCGACAGGGGGGAAACAGATACGCAGTATTTT
V: TRBV19; D: NA; size: NA; J: TRBJ1-1; CDR3: CASSKSAGWDTEAFF; DNA: TGTGCCAGTAGTAAGAGTGCAGGGTGGGACACTGAAGCTTTCTTT
V: TRBV10-2; D: NA; size: few; J: TRBJ2-7; CDR3: CASSGQGWYEQYF; DNA: TGCGCCAGCAGTGGGCAGGGGTGGTACGAGCAGTACTTC
V: TRBV7-9; D: TRBD1; size: NA; J: TRBJ2-2; CDR3: CASSLEIGTGNTGELFF; DNA: TGTGCCAGCAGCTTAGAAATTGGGACAGGAAACACCGGGGAGCTGTTTTTT
V: TRBV7-6; D: TRBD2; size: NA; J: TRBJ2-1; CDR3: CASSLVIGLAGEQFF; DNA: TGTGCCAGCAGCTTAGTGATTGGACTAGCGGGGGAGCAGTTCTTC
V: TRBV20-1; D: TRBD2; size: few; J: TRBJ2-7; CDR3: CSAREAGVETHEQYF; DNA: TGCAGTGCTAGAGAAGCGGGAGTAGAAACCCACGAGCAGTACTTC
V: TRBV9; D: TRBD2; size: NA; J: TRBJ2-2; CDR3: CASSFIAGANTGELFF; DNA: TGTGCCAGCAGCTTCATAGCGGGAGCGAACACCGGGGAGCTGTTTTTT
V: TRBV7-9; D: NA; size: NA; J: TRBJ2-3; CDR3: CASSYREIDTQYF; DNA: TGTGCCAGCAGTTACCGGGAGATAGATACGCAGTATTTT